This T cell receptor (beta chain) appears in the sequencing data of a study of post-analysis software for immune sequencing data. General observations from the study: A handful of TRBV segments, including TRBV5-6, TRBV5-1 and TRBV20-1, were more frequent in patients than controls.

A note on this clonotype: Its antigen remains unknown.

Carried by the TCR beta cDNA libraries were unique molecular identifiers. MiXCR, run by TCRdb on the PCR reads, gives a single entry per CDR3 protein. Among approximately 400,000 distinct CDR3 sequences listed, approximately 33% were seen once. Between the trimmed V and J ends, which lost 1 base and 4 bases, there was a span of 11 bases. The CDR3 totals 15 residues. The chain uses TRBV12-3 or TRBV12-4 and TRBJ2-1; possibly TRBD1 for D (6 bases). This receptor was identified in a girl between 5 and 17 years old with multiple sclerosis. The sequenced material came from blood. In nucleotides, the CDR3 is TGTGCCAGCAGTTTAGTACAGGGAGAGTACAATGAGCAGTTCTTC. Its protein is CASSLVQGEYNEQFF.